Following are 16 T cell receptor beta chains from one sample sequenced in a study of blood T cell repertoires in COVID-19. Assay: immunoSEQ multiplex PCR; the TCRdb copy retains only in-frame clones and omits some. The data show 350,000 to 400,000 clones, with nearly 90% seen just once and 1.5% to 2% held by the top ten. The specimen was PBMCs or T cells enriched from blood (not recorded which). The origin of the receptors is a woman in her 30s who had recovered from COVID-19.

This chain connects TRBV7-9 to TRBJ2-5; the match to TRBD1 covers 8 bases. The V and J ends lost 4 bases and 5 bases, in that order; junction bases with no gene match: 9. CDR1 and CDR2 from the germline V gene are SEHNR and FQNEAQ (reference sequence). The CDR3 is 15 amino acids. DNA for the CDR3: TGTGCCAGCAGCTCGTACCAGACAGGGGAGGAGACCCAGTACTTC. Protein sequence: CASSSYQTGEETQYF.

The chain employs TRBV15 and TRBJ2-3; 7 bases are a match to TRBD1. This CDR3 comprises 18 residues. Germline V gives CDR1 LNHNV, CDR2 YYDKDF (reference sequence). V was clipped by 2 bases and J by 1 base; unmatched bases: 12. The CDR3 DNA is TGTGCCACCAGCAGACGCCCGCCACAGGGGTTCCGCACAGATACGCAGTATTTT. Translated, it gives CATSRRPPQGFRTDTQYF. Drawing the rest from reference TRBV15 and TRBJ2-3, the complete variable domain is DAMVIQNPRYQVTQFGKPVTLSCSQTLNHNVMYWYQQKSSQAPKLLFHYYDKDFNNEADTPDNFQSRRPNTSFCFLDIRSPGLGDTAMYLCATSRRPPQGFRTDTQYFGPGTRLTVL.

This clone came up once. The V gene is TRBV7-9, the J gene TRBJ1-1; D might be TRBD1 (5 bases). V lost 7 bases to trimming and J lost 6 bases, with 12 bases between them. Germline CDR1 is SEHNR and CDR2 is FQNEAQ (reference sequence). The CDR3 runs 12 residues. CDR3 bases: TGTGCCAGCACCCTGGGGCTTCCTGAAGCTTTCTTT. Residues: CASTLGLPEAFF.

The chain carries TRBV30 and TRBJ1-6; D perhaps matches TRBD1 (6 bases). CDR1 GTSNPN and CDR2 SVGIG come from the germline V gene (reference sequence). The CDR3 is made up of 16 amino acids. V gave up 4 bases and J gave up 4 bases, with 17 bases separating them. The CDR3, as DNA: TGTGCCTGGACCCAACGGACAGTGGCTTATAATTCACCCCTCCACTTT. The encoded protein is CAWTQRTVAYNSPLHF. The complete variable domain, with remaining parts taken from reference TRBV30 and TRBJ1-6, reads SQTIHQWPATLVQPVGSPLSLECTVEGTSNPNLYWYRQAAGRGLQLLFYSVGIGQISSEVPQNLSASRPQDRQFILSSKKLLLSDSGFYLCAWTQRTVAYNSPLHFGNGTRLTVT.

This sequence joins TRBV3-1 (or the pseudogene TRBV3-2) and TRBJ2-7; 7 positions agree with TRBD1. The CDR3 is 15 amino acids. V dropped 5 bases and J dropped 0; count of bases not matched to a gene: 7. The germline gives CDR1 LGHDT, CDR2 YNNKEL (reference sequence). CDR3 protein: CASSWDRQSSYEQYF. CDR3 coding DNA: TGTGCCAGCAGCTGGGACAGACAGAGCTCCTACGAGCAGTACTTC.

V is TRBV6-5 and J is TRBJ2-7, with 10 bases identical to TRBD2. Germline loops: CDR1 MNHEY, CDR2 SVGAGI. CDR3 size: 15 residues. V trimming: 6 bases; J trimming: 6 bases; junction bases outside the gene matches: 11. CDR3 DNA: TGTGCCAGCAGAGCCGAATTTAGCGGGAGGTCCGAGCAGTACTTC. Its protein product is CASRAEFSGRSEQYF.

Only a few counts were recorded for this clone. The V and J genes are TRBV5-4 and TRBJ1-1, with a weak D call TRBD1 (6 bases). The V and J ends lost 0 bases and 6 bases respectively, with 15 bases between them. CDR3 length: 15 amino acids. Germline lookup yields CDR1 SGHNT and CDR2 YYREEE (reference sequence). DNA of the CDR3: TGTGCCAGCAGCTTGGATCTACAGGGTAGCGCTGAAGCTTTCTTT. Translated: CASSLDLQGSAEAFF.

CDR3 coding DNA: TGCAGTGCTTTTACAGGATCCGGCTACACCTTC. Its translation: CSAFTGSGYTF. V gene TRBV20-1 combines with J gene TRBJ1-2; D possibly corresponds to TRBD1 (5 bases). Germline CDR1 is DFQATT and CDR2 is SNEGSKA (reference sequence). The CDR3 runs 11 residues. The V end lost 5 bases, the J end lost 8 bases, and 12 bases lay between the germline ends.

CDR3 DNA sequence: TGCGCCAGCAGCCAAGAGTTGGCCAGGGGGAAAGCTTTCTTT. Protein sequence: CASSQELARGKAFF. V usage is TRBV4-1 and J usage is TRBJ1-1, with 7 positions matching TRBD1. The junction had 7 bases not matched to a gene; V was cut back by 0 bases and J by 9 bases. CDR1 and CDR2 (germline): MGHRA, YSYEKL. This CDR3 has 14 residues.

V usage is TRBV19 and J usage is TRBJ1-5; weak D call: TRBD1 (6 bases). This CDR3 is 17 amino acids long. Per germline, CDR1 LNHDA and CDR2 SQIVND (reference sequence). Trimming shortened V by 3 bases and J by 3 bases, and 18 bases separated the two germline ends. The CDR3 region is CASSIFIGQQTNQPQHF. CDR3 DNA: TGTGCCAGTAGTATTTTTATAGGACAGCAAACCAATCAGCCCCAGCATTTT.

The chain is built from TRBV14 and TRBJ1-3; 7 bases line up with TRBD1. CDR1 SGHDN and CDR2 FVKESK come from the germline V gene. V shed 6 bases, J shed 1 base, and the junction held 6 bases outside the gene matches. The CDR3 totals 15 residues. The CDR3 sequence: CASRRTGESGNTIYF. DNA of the CDR3: TGTGCCAGCAGAAGAACAGGGGAATCTGGAAACACCATATATTTT. The variable domain in full, with the rest retrieved from reference TRBV14 and TRBJ1-3, is EAGVTQFPSHSVIEKGQTVTLRCDPISGHDNLYWYRRVMGKEIKFLLHFVKESKQDESGMPNNRFLAERTGGTYSTLKVQPAELEDSGVYFCASRRTGESGNTIYFGEGSWLTVV.

This clone was seen only a few times. The V gene is TRBV4-2, the J gene TRBJ2-1; 12 nucleotides agree with TRBD2. The germline V gene encodes CDR1 LGHNA and CDR2 YNFKEQ. V was pared by 0 bases and J by 7 bases, with 7 bases of the junction left unmatched. The CDR3 spans 17 residues. CDR3 in DNA: TGTGCCAGCAGCCAAGATGACCTAGCGGGAGGGCCAAATGAGCAGTTCTTC. It encodes CASSQDDLAGGPNEQFF.

The J gene is TRBJ2-7, the V gene TRBV19; a weak D match, TRBD2 (6 bases). V lost 6 bases to trimming and J lost 2 bases, with 17 bases between them. Germline V gives CDR1 LNHDA, CDR2 SQIVND (reference sequence). This CDR3 contains 15 residues. The CDR3 reads CASRGKAGSTYEQYF. CDR3 nucleotide sequence: TGTGCCAGTAGAGGAAAGGCGGGGTCTACCTACGAGCAGTACTTC. Combining the CDR3 with reference TRBV19 and TRBJ2-7 gives the whole variable domain DGGITQSPKYLFRKEGQNVTLSCEQNLNHDAMYWYRQDPGQGLRLIYYSQIVNDFQKGDIAEGYSVSREKKESFPLTVTSAQKNPTAFYLCASRGKAGSTYEQYFGPGTRLTVT.

The V gene is TRBV29-1, the J gene TRBJ1-2; no reliable D call. CDR1 SQVTM and CDR2 ANQGSEA come from the germline V gene. CDR3 length: 11 residues. Between the trimmed V and J ends, which lost 0 bases and 7 bases, there was a span of 6 bases. Here the CDR3 reads CSVEDRGGYTF. Written as DNA, the CDR3 is TGCAGCGTTGAAGACCGGGGTGGCTACACCTTC.

The chain employs TRBV29-1 and TRBJ1-2, with D tentatively TRBD1 (6 bases). The CDR3 spans 14 residues. Germline-derived CDR1 and CDR2 are SQVTM and ANQGSEA. Between the trimmed V and J ends, which lost 4 bases and 4 bases, there was a span of 16 bases. This chain's CDR3 is CSVGPTGGSYGYTF. The DNA for the CDR3 is TGCAGCGTTGGGCCTACGGGGGGCAGCTATGGCTACACCTTC.

The genes are TRBV7-3 and TRBJ2-7; perhaps TRBD1 as D (6 bases). CDR1 SGHTA and CDR2 FQGTGA come from the germline V gene. V dropped 5 bases and J dropped 2 bases, with 10 bases sitting between them. The CDR3 spans 13 residues. CDR3 sequence (DNA): TGTGCCAGCAGCAGGGACACTACCTACGAGCAGTACTTC. This codes for CASSRDTTYEQYF.